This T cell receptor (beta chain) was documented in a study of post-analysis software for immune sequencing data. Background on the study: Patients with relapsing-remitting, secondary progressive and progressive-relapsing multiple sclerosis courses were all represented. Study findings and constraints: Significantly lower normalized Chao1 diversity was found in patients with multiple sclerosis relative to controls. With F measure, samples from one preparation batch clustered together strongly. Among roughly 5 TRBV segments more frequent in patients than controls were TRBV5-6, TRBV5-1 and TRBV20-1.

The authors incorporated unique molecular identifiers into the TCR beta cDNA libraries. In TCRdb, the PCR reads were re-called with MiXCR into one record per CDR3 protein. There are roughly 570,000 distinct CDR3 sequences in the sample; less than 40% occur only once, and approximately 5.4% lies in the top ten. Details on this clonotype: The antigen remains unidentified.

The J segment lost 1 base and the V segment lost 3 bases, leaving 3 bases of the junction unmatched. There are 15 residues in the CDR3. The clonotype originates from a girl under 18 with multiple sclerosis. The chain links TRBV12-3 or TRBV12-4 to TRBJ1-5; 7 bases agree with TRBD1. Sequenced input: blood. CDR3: CASSLSRGSNQPQHF. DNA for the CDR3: TGTGCCAGCAGTTTGTCCAGGGGGAGCAATCAGCCCCAGCATTTT.